Below, 23 T cell receptor beta chains from the same sample are listed, as sequenced in a study of Ad26.COV2.S vaccination and SARS-CoV-2 variants. Regarding treatment: around 19 received Ad26.COV2.S at low or high dose, single or two shots; 5 received placebo; per-sample allocation not given. After the first vaccine or placebo injection, samples were drawn on day 63. Some clones are missing from TCRdb's copy, which holds only in-frame ones; the method was immunoSEQ multiplex PCR. The data show a few hundred thousand clones, roughly 90% seen once. This sample comprised peripheral blood, obtained in a trial of Ad26.COV2.S vaccine versus placebo. Receptor source: a person aged 18-60 years who received the Ad26.COV2.S COVID-19 vaccine or a placebo.

V and J are TRBV7-2 and TRBJ1-6; the D gene is possibly TRBD1 (6 bases). Between the trimmed V and J ends, which lost 7 bases and 9 bases, there was a span of 16 bases. The CDR3 sequence is 14 residues long. CDR1 SGHTA and CDR2 FQGNSA come from the germline V gene. In nucleotides, the CDR3 is TGTGCCAGCACCTTCCAGGGGCTAGGTTCACCCCTCCACTTT. Amino acid sequence: CASTFQGLGSPLHF. The variable domain in full, completed from reference TRBV7-2 and TRBJ1-6, reads GAGVSQSPSNKVTEKGKDVELRCDPISGHTALYWYRQSLGQGLEFLIYFQGNSAPDKSGLPSDRFSAERTGGSVSTLTIQRTQQEDSAVYLCASTFQGLGSPLHFGNGTRLTVT.

Concerning this clone itself: Distinct nucleotide sequences in the sample also encode this CDR3. J is TRBJ1-2 and V is TRBV12-3 or TRBV12-4; D remains unclear. The CDR3 has 11 amino acids. Between the trimmed V and J ends, which lost 3 bases and 4 bases, there was a span of 3 bases. CDR3 sequence reads: CASSLGYGYTF. As DNA, the CDR3 is TGTGCCAGCAGTTTGGGCTATGGCTACACCTTC.

This clone was found a few times. This chain connects TRBV24-1 to TRBJ1-3; no clear D gene. This CDR3 has 15 amino acids. The V gene lost 4 bases and the J gene lost 0 bases, with 9 bases spanning the gap. Germline lookup yields CDR1 KGHDR and CDR2 SFDVKD. The CDR3 bases are TGTGCCACCAGTGACTTGGACGGCTCTGGAAACACCATATATTTT. Its protein product is CATSDLDGSGNTIYF.

This clone was seen a handful of times. The V and J genes are TRBV11-2 and TRBJ2-7; D might be TRBD1 (6 bases). Trimming removed 5 bases from V and 5 bases from J, with 22 bases in between. Germline V CDR1 and CDR2: SGHAT, FQNNGV. This CDR3 region has 16 residues. Written as DNA, the CDR3 is TGTGCCAGCAGCCCTCAATCGGACAGCTATCTCCACGAGCAGTACTTC. This codes for CASSPQSDSYLHEQYF.

The gene calls are TRBV7-2 and TRBJ2-7; no firm D call. The ends were cut back, 1 base at V and 2 bases at J, with 3 bases in the middle. This CDR3 is 12 amino acids long. In germline, CDR1 is SGHTA, CDR2 FQGNSA. The CDR3 DNA is TGTGCCAGCAGCTTAGAGACCTACGAGCAGTACTTC. Translated: CASSLETYEQYF.

The rearrangement links TRBV4-3 to TRBJ1-4, with no clear D. Germline V lookup: CDR1 LGHNA, CDR2 YSLEER. Trimming removed 3 bases at V and 8 bases at J, with 16 bases between. The CDR3 covers 15 residues. CDR3 coding DNA: TGCGCCAGCAGCCAGGAACCTGGACTAGGAGAAAAACTGTTTTTT. Protein product: CASSQEPGLGEKLFF.

The V call is TRBV3-1 (or the pseudogene TRBV3-2), the J call TRBJ1-2, with 10 nucleotides matching TRBD1. Per germline, CDR1 LGHDT and CDR2 YNNKEL (reference sequence). The V segment lost 3 bases and the J segment 6 bases; nucleotides outside the gene matches: 4. This CDR3 is built from 14 residues. The CDR3 sequence: CASSHPGTGDGYTF. CDR3 coding DNA: TGTGCCAGCAGCCACCCCGGGACAGGGGATGGCTACACCTTC.

The chain combines TRBV6-5 with TRBJ2-3; 8 bases are shared with TRBD2. The length of the CDR3 is 14 residues. Trimming removed 6 bases from V and 7 bases from J; junction bases left unmatched: 9. Germline lookup yields CDR1 MNHEY and CDR2 SVGAGI. The CDR3 here is CASSFSGAFNTQYF. The CDR3 DNA reads TGTGCCAGCAGCTTTAGCGGGGCTTTTAATACGCAGTATTTT.

For this clone: Other DNA sequences within the sample encode an identical CDR3. This chain joins TRBV5-1 and TRBJ2-7; 8 bases agree with TRBD1. J was trimmed by 4 bases and V by 0 bases; bases with no gene match: 3. The CDR3 sequence is 14 residues long. Germline V gene lookup returns CDR1 SGHRS and CDR2 YFSETQ. This CDR3 is CASSLGQGAYEQYF. For the CDR3, the DNA is TGCGCCAGCAGCTTGGGTCAGGGGGCTTACGAGCAGTACTTC.

The chain recombines TRBV6-6 with TRBJ1-2; D uncertain. V lost 4 bases and J 5 bases, leaving 5 bases between the germline ends. Germline V gene lookup returns CDR1 MNHNY and CDR2 SVGAGI (reference sequence). CDR3 length: 11 residues. Here the CDR3 reads CASSLGYGYTF. CDR3 in DNA: TGTGCCAGCAGTTTGGGGTATGGCTACACCTTC.

This clone was found a few times. This chain uses TRBV6-5 with TRBJ2-7, with unresolved D. CDR3 length equals 14 residues. CDR1 MNHEY and CDR2 SVGAGI come from the germline V gene. V lost 0 bases and J 2 bases, leaving 8 bases between the germline ends. CDR3 sequence (DNA): TGTGCCAGCAGTTACTCAAGGCAGGCCTACGAGCAGTACTTC. It encodes CASSYSRQAYEQYF.

The J gene is TRBJ2-2, the V gene TRBV4-3; the D is unclear. CDR1 LGHNA and CDR2 YSLEER come from the germline V gene. This CDR3 spans 11 amino acids. The germline V and J ends were trimmed by 3 bases and 9 bases, with 5 bases remaining between them. The CDR3 region has the DNA TGCGCCAGCAGCCAGCCCCGGGAGCTGTTTTTT. This gives the protein CASSQPRELFF.

The rearrangement joins TRBV5-1 to TRBJ2-7; 8 bases are a match to TRBD1. Trimming cost V 4 bases and J 0 bases; bases outside gene matches: 6. CDR1 and CDR2 (germline): SGHRS, YFSETQ. The CDR3 is 15 residues long. The DNA for the CDR3 is TGCGCCAGCAGCCACGACAGGGGCGACTCCTACGAGCAGTACTTC. Translated, it gives CASSHDRGDSYEQYF.

This clone was counted a few times. The chain has TRBV3-1 (or the pseudogene TRBV3-2) and TRBJ2-2; D might be TRBD1 (6 bases). The V end was cut by 4 bases, the J end by 0 bases, with 9 bases between. The CDR3 is made up of 15 amino acids. Germline loops: CDR1 LGHDT, CDR2 YNNKEL (reference sequence). In DNA, the CDR3 is TGTGCCAGCAGCCCAGGGGACACGAACACCGGGGAGCTGTTTTTT. Protein product: CASSPGDTNTGELFF.

V gene TRBV11-2 combines with J gene TRBJ1-5; D not resolved. CDR1 and CDR2 (germline): SGHAT, FQNNGV. The CDR3 has 14 residues. V lost 5 bases to trimming and J lost 3 bases, with 11 bases between them. CDR3 coding DNA: TGTGCCAGCAGCGCAGAGAGCACCAATCAGCCCCAGCATTTT. This encodes CASSAESTNQPQHF.

This rearrangement joins TRBV24-1 to TRBJ2-1; a possible D gene is TRBD1 (6 bases). V lost 3 bases and J 5 bases, leaving 16 bases between the germline ends. Germline CDR1 is KGHDR and CDR2 is SFDVKD. This CDR3 region has 16 residues. Written as DNA, the CDR3 is TGTGCCACCAGTGATAGGGACCGGGACATTGACAATGAGCAGTTCTTC. Translation: CATSDRDRDIDNEQFF.

The J gene is TRBJ2-5, the V gene TRBV6-5; D is unclear. V was clipped by 0 bases and J by 7 bases, with 15 bases between them. The germline V gene has CDR1 MNHEY and CDR2 SVGAGI. This CDR3 has 15 residues. The CDR3: CASSYSGPRSLTQYF. In DNA, the CDR3 is TGTGCCAGCAGTTACTCCGGACCTCGGAGTCTGACCCAGTACTTC.

Here the CDR3 reads CASSIGDRGWYTEAFF. The DNA of the CDR3 is TGTGCCAGTAGTATTGGGGACCGCGGGTGGTACACTGAAGCTTTCTTT. This chain joins TRBV19 and TRBJ1-1, with D maybe TRBD1 (5 bases). The CDR3 is made up of 16 amino acids. V lost 3 bases and J 3 bases, leaving 17 bases between the germline ends. Germline V gene data show CDR1 as LNHDA and CDR2 as SQIVND (reference sequence).

The rearrangement uses TRBV6-6 and TRBJ1-1; 10 bases map to TRBD1. CDR3 size: 15 residues. Unmatched junction bases numbered 11, after V lost 2 bases and J lost 11 bases. Germline CDR1 reads MNHNY; CDR2 reads SVGAGI (reference sequence). The CDR3 spells CASSYAGTGAKSAFF. CDR3 bases: TGTGCCAGCAGTTACGCCGGGACAGGGGCGAAGAGTGCTTTCTTT.

The chain couples TRBV9 to TRBJ2-3; D perhaps matches TRBD2 (5 bases). V was shortened by 0 bases and J by 2 bases, with 13 bases between the two germline ends. Germline CDR1 reads SGDLS; CDR2 reads YYNGEE. This CDR3 has 16 residues. The CDR3 region is CASSVEVGSVTDTQYF. CDR3 nucleotides: TGTGCCAGCAGCGTAGAGGTAGGGAGTGTCACAGATACGCAGTATTTT.

V and J are TRBV9 and TRBJ1-4; D is possibly TRBD1 (6 bases). The CDR3 consists of 16 residues. CDR1 is SGDLS and CDR2 is YYNGEE in the germline V gene. V lost 2 bases to trimming and J lost 8 bases, with 19 bases between them. The CDR3 DNA is TGTGCCAGCAGCGTGAAGGGGGGATTTAGTGGGGAAAAACTGTTTTTT. It translates to CASSVKGGFSGEKLFF.

This chain's CDR3 is CASSFRGASTDTQYF. CDR3 nucleotides: TGTGCCAGCAGCTTCAGGGGGGCTAGCACAGATACGCAGTATTTT. The gene calls are TRBV7-3 and TRBJ2-3; TRBD1 is a possible D gene (7 bases). This CDR3 has 15 amino acids. V lost 3 bases to trimming and J lost 0 bases, with 10 bases between them. Germline loops: CDR1 SGHTA, CDR2 FQGTGA.

The chain joins TRBV19 to TRBJ2-5; 11 positions match TRBD1. The germline gives CDR1 LNHDA, CDR2 SQIVND (reference sequence). Unmatched junction bases numbered 7, after V lost 5 bases and J lost 5 bases. The CDR3 has 15 residues. The CDR3, as DNA: TGTGCCAGTAGTGGACAGGGGGCTCCCCAGGAGACCCAGTACTTC. This translates into CASSGQGAPQETQYF.